Shown below are 27 T cell receptor beta chains from a single sample sequenced in a study of immune cell composition in non-small cell lung cancer. Generated by immunoSEQ multiplex PCR, the TCRdb table keeps only in-frame clones and is missing some. The sample lists thousands of clones, under 85% occurring once. Material for sequencing was lung tumor tissue. These receptors were taken from a human donor with non-small cell lung cancer.

The CDR3 reads CATSRLASGARETQYF. Written as DNA, the CDR3 is TGTGCCACCAGCCGGTTGGCTAGCGGGGCGCGGGAGACCCAGTACTTC. J is TRBJ2-5 and V is TRBV15; 9 bases map to TRBD2. V lost 5 bases, J lost 5 bases, and 12 bases stayed unmatched. The germline V gene encodes CDR1 LNHNV and CDR2 YYDKDF (reference sequence). The CDR3 extends over 16 amino acids.

The chain recombines TRBV28 with TRBJ1-5; no clear D. CDR3 length equals 12 residues. V was shortened by 5 bases and J by 9 bases, with 11 bases between the two germline ends. Per germline, CDR1 MDHEN and CDR2 SYDVKM. This CDR3 is CASSPGRGPQHF. As DNA, the CDR3 is TGTGCCAGCAGTCCCGGTCGGGGGCCCCAGCATTTT. The full variable domain, with the rest looked up from reference TRBV28 and TRBJ1-5, is DVKVTQSSRYLVKRTGEKVFLECVQDMDHENMFWYRQDPGLGLRLIYFSYDVKMKEKGDIPEGYSVSREKKERFSLILESASTNQTSMYLCASSPGRGPQHFGDGTRLSIL.

J is TRBJ2-3 and V is TRBV19, with unresolved D. With 0 bases removed from V and 12 bases from J, the gap between germline ends came to 16 bases. The CDR3 sequence is 14 residues long. Germline CDR1 and CDR2: LNHDA and SQIVND (reference sequence). The CDR3 spells CASSIERNVRDQYF. Here the CDR3 DNA reads TGTGCCAGTAGTATAGAACGCAACGTTAGGGATCAGTATTTT.

The rearrangement joins TRBV28 to TRBJ2-7, with 13 bases identical to TRBD2. With V trimmed by 3 bases and J by 5 bases, 13 bases remained unmatched. Germline-derived CDR1 and CDR2 are MDHEN and SYDVKM. This CDR3 is 18 amino acids long. The CDR3 loop is CASSFSLGLAGDRDEQYF. CDR3 coding DNA: TGTGCCAGCAGTTTTTCACTAGGACTAGCGGGAGATCGGGACGAGCAGTACTTC.

This clone was seen only once. The chain uses TRBV7-2 and TRBJ2-7; TRBD2 matches 13 bases. Germline V CDR1 and CDR2: SGHTA, FQGNSA. The CDR3 has 16 amino acids. V shed 5 bases, J shed 6 bases, and the junction held 10 bases outside the gene matches. CDR3 nucleotides: TGTGCCAGCAGCGCCGGACTAGCGGGGGCTGCATCCGAGCAGTACTTC. Its translation: CASSAGLAGAASEQYF.

The chain has TRBV2 and TRBJ2-7; D possibly corresponds to TRBD1 (6 bases). Trimming removed 6 bases at V and 5 bases at J, with 20 bases between. CDR3 length: 15 residues. Germline lookup yields CDR1 SNHLY and CDR2 FYNNEI. The CDR3 DNA sequence: TGTGCCAGCAGGCCACAGGGTCCGAAGGCCCACGAGCAGTACTTC. It specifies CASRPQGPKAHEQYF.

The V and J genes are TRBV7-3 and TRBJ2-1; 8 nucleotides agree with TRBD2. This CDR3 has 14 amino acids. V shed 8 bases and J 2 bases; nucleotides not matched to a gene: 5. CDR1 is SGHTA and CDR2 is FQGTGA in the germline V gene. The CDR3 nucleotides read TGTGCCAGCGGGCTAGCGGGTGCCTACAATGAGCAGTTCTTC. This translates into CASGLAGAYNEQFF.

This clone was found a few times. The CDR3 reads CASSEVGGYNQPQHF. The CDR3 DNA reads TGCGCCAGCAGTGAGGTAGGGGGCTACAATCAGCCCCAGCATTTT. This chain connects TRBV10-2 to TRBJ1-5, with 7 nucleotides matching TRBD1. After removal of 2 bases from V and 3 bases from J, the junction contained 4 bases not matched to a gene. Germline V lookup: CDR1 WSHSY, CDR2 SAAADI. This CDR3 comprises 15 residues.

The chain links TRBV6-1 to TRBJ1-5, with D possibly matching TRBD1 (5 bases). Trimming left V 4 bases short and J 4 bases short, with 11 bases between. Germline V gene sequence: CDR1 MNHNS, CDR2 SASEGT. This CDR3 region has 14 residues. The CDR3 here is CASSAGRGNQPQHF. Written as DNA, the CDR3 is TGTGCCAGCAGTGCGGGACGAGGGAATCAGCCCCAGCATTTT.

V usage is TRBV6-1 and J usage is TRBJ1-1, with no clear D. Deletions cut 2 bases from V and 0 bases from J, with 10 bases between. The CDR3 extends over 15 amino acids. Germline CDR1 reads MNHNS; CDR2 reads SASEGT. CDR3 coding DNA: TGTGCCAGCAGTGAACTAATTACCGTGAACACTGAAGCTTTCTTT. It encodes CASSELITVNTEAFF.

The V and J genes are TRBV5-1 and TRBJ2-1; 12 positions agree with TRBD2. The CDR3 is 15 residues long. V was clipped by 3 bases and J by 4 bases; unmatched bases: 2. The germline CDR1 and CDR2 sequences are SGHRS and YFSETQ. The CDR3 DNA follows: TGCGCCAGCAGCTCAGGACTAGCGGGGTACAATGAGCAGTTCTTC. Protein product: CASSSGLAGYNEQFF.

This clone was recorded a few times. The chain employs TRBV29-1 and TRBJ1-1; D is ambiguous. The CDR3 consists of 12 residues. V was pared by 6 bases and J by 1 base, with 9 bases between. Germline CDR1 is SQVTM and CDR2 is ANQGSEA. The CDR3 protein is CSVDPQNTEAFF. Here the CDR3 DNA reads TGCAGCGTGGACCCCCAGAACACTGAAGCTTTCTTT.

This chain joins TRBV10-1 and TRBJ2-1; tentative D call: TRBD2 (6 bases). The CDR3 is 14 residues long. The germline CDR1 and CDR2 sequences are WNHNN and SYGVQD (reference sequence). V shed 8 bases and J shed 6 bases, with 17 bases lying between them. CDR3: CASSNGWRGNEQFF. The CDR3 nucleotides are TGCGCCAGCTCCAATGGGTGGAGGGGCAATGAGCAGTTCTTC.

This chain joins TRBV7-3 and TRBJ2-6; tentatively, D is TRBD1 (5 bases). CDR3 length: 12 amino acids. Germline V lookup: CDR1 SGHTA, CDR2 FQGTGA. V lost 2 bases and J lost 10, with 6 bases in between. Written as DNA, the CDR3 is TGTGCCAGCAGCTTAGCAGGGAACGTCCTGACTTTC. It specifies CASSLAGNVLTF.

The chain carries TRBV9 and TRBJ2-1; tentative D call: TRBD2 (5 bases). From germline, CDR1 is SGDLS and CDR2 YYNGEE. V was shortened by 2 bases and J by 6 bases, with 15 bases between the two germline ends. This CDR3 is 15 amino acids long. The CDR3 sequence is CASSVSGIQRNEQFF. The CDR3 coding sequence is TGTGCCAGCAGCGTGTCGGGGATTCAACGCAATGAGCAGTTCTTC.

V and J are TRBV5-1 and TRBJ2-5; 13 bases map to TRBD2. This CDR3 region has 18 residues. Germline V gene data show CDR1 as SGHRS and CDR2 as YFSETQ. Trimming removed 4 bases from V and 0 bases from J; junction bases left unmatched: 9. The CDR3 DNA reads TGCGCCAGCAGCCATGGACTAGCGGGAGCAGTGTACCAAGAGACCCAGTACTTC. Translation gives CASSHGLAGAVYQETQYF.

The gene calls are TRBV6-6 and TRBJ1-2, with D possibly TRBD1 on 5 matching bases. This CDR3 has 14 residues. Germline loops: CDR1 MNHNY, CDR2 SVGAGI (reference sequence). The V gene lost 7 bases and the J gene lost 8 bases, with 20 bases spanning the gap. The CDR3 DNA follows: TGTGCCAGCACCGGGGGGGGGAAGGACAACGGCTACACCTTC. It is translated as CASTGGGKDNGYTF.

The chain couples TRBV6-5 to TRBJ1-2, with D unclear. Germline lookup yields CDR1 MNHEY and CDR2 SVGAGI. V was cut by 9 bases and J by 12 bases, with 11 bases left in between. CDR3 size: 9 residues. CDR3 sequence reads: CASKARDTF. The CDR3 region has the DNA TGTGCCAGTAAGGCCAGAGACACCTTC.

The chain links TRBV5-6 to TRBJ2-7, with no clear D. CDR1 and CDR2 from the germline V gene are SGHDT and YYEEEE. Trimming shortened V by 5 bases and J by 3 bases, and 15 bases separated the two germline ends. The length of the CDR3 is 14 residues. In DNA form, the CDR3 reads TGTGCCAGCAGTATCGGTTTATTCTACTACGAGCAGTACTTC. It is translated as CASSIGLFYYEQYF.

The CDR3 nucleotides are TGTGCCAGCAGCCCGCGACAGATCGTTCCTACAGTGAATGAGCAGTTCTTC. Its protein product is CASSPRQIVPTVNEQFF. The chain carries TRBV9 and TRBJ2-1; D possibly corresponds to TRBD1 (5 bases). V was trimmed by 4 bases and J by 7 bases, leaving 24 bases between them. CDR1 is SGDLS and CDR2 is YYNGEE in the germline V gene. CDR3 size: 17 residues. The variable domain in full, with the rest retrieved from reference TRBV9 and TRBJ2-1, is DSGVTQTPKHLITATGQRVTLRCSPRSGDLSVYWYQQSLDQGLQFLIQYYNGEERAKGNILERFSAQQFPDLHSELNLSSLELGDSALYFCASSPRQIVPTVNEQFFGPGTRLTVL.

V usage is TRBV6-6 and J usage is TRBJ2-2; 10 bases line up with TRBD1. The V segment lost 0 bases and the J segment 6 bases; nucleotides outside the gene matches: 4. Germline assignment: CDR1 MNHNY and CDR2 SVGAGI (reference sequence). The CDR3 spans 16 residues. CDR3 sequence: CASSYSIGQGAGELFF. For the CDR3, the DNA is TGTGCCAGCAGTTACTCGATCGGACAGGGGGCCGGGGAGCTGTTTTTT.

The chain carries TRBV19 and TRBJ1-1; D is perhaps TRBD1 (5 bases). Trimming pared 7 bases from V and 6 bases from J, leaving 15 bases between. The CDR3 length is 13 residues. The V gene's germline CDR1 is LNHDA and CDR2 SQIVND (reference sequence). CDR3 region: CASTRAGPAEAFF. The CDR3 DNA sequence: TGTGCCAGTACTAGGGCAGGGCCGGCTGAAGCTTTCTTT.

The genes are TRBV30 and TRBJ2-1; 11 positions agree with TRBD2. Germline loops: CDR1 GTSNPN, CDR2 SVGIG (reference sequence). The CDR3 is made up of 14 amino acids. V was clipped by 5 bases and J by 10 bases; unmatched bases: 10. The CDR3 spells CAWLRTSGSGEQFF. The CDR3 region has the DNA TGTGCCTGGCTGCGGACTAGCGGGTCGGGGGAGCAGTTCTTC.

The J gene is TRBJ2-5, the V gene TRBV7-8; tentatively, D is TRBD2 (5 bases). The V gene's germline CDR1 is SGHVS and CDR2 FQNEAQ. The CDR3 runs to 14 residues. The V and J ends lost 7 bases and 5 bases respectively, with 17 bases between them. In DNA form, the CDR3 reads TGTGCCAGCACCCAGCGCGGAGGTGGGGAGACCCAGTACTTC. Its protein product is CASTQRGGGETQYF.

This chain connects TRBV5-6 to TRBJ2-3; 11 bases match TRBD2. Germline assignment: CDR1 SGHDT and CDR2 YYEEEE. V shed 2 bases and J 3 bases; nucleotides not matched to a gene: 11. The CDR3 is 18 residues long. The CDR3 nucleotides are TGTGCCAGCAGCTTACTAGCGGGAGAAGGGGCAAGGACAGATACGCAGTATTTT. It translates to CASSLLAGEGARTDTQYF. The full variable domain, with the rest looked up from reference TRBV5-6 and TRBJ2-3, is DAGVTQSPTHLIKTRGQQVTLRCSPKSGHDTVSWYQQALGQGPQFIFQYYEEEERQRGNFPDRFSGHQFPNYSSELNVNALLLGDSALYLCASSLLAGEGARTDTQYFGPGTRLTVL.

CDR3 sequence: CASSPRERMNTEAFF. Here the CDR3 DNA reads TGTGCCAGCAGCCCTCGAGAACGAATGAACACTGAAGCTTTCTTT. The chain recombines TRBV9 with TRBJ1-1; D gene ambiguous. CDR1 and CDR2 from the germline V gene are SGDLS and YYNGEE. With 4 bases removed from V and 0 bases from J, the gap between germline ends came to 13 bases. This CDR3 has 15 residues.

The gene calls are TRBV5-1 and TRBJ2-7; the D is unclear. Trimming removed 10 bases at V and 2 bases at J, with 10 bases between. Germline CDR1 SGHRS, CDR2 YFSETQ. The CDR3 consists of 11 residues. Here the CDR3 reads CAPHLAYEQYF. The CDR3 coding sequence is TGCGCCCCCCATCTTGCCTACGAGCAGTACTTC.